This T cell receptor (beta chain) was profiled in a study of blood T cell repertoires in COVID-19. The overall study: There were acute and convalescent COVID-19 samples, and they came from the United States, Italy and Spain. PBMCs, B-cell-depleted T cells, or T cells provided the cDNA or gDNA that made up the material.

Under the authors' procedure: Amplification of reference gene primers provided the estimated nucleated cell counts. The repertoire was sequenced with immunoSEQ multiplex PCR; TCRdb's copy has only in-frame clones and lacks some. D and trimming come from the DNA, and the V and J calls and clone size come from that table. Of 270,000 or so clones in the sample, roughly nine tenths were seen once. The CDR3 spans 17 residues. The germline V gene has CDR1 SGHNT and CDR2 YYREEE (reference sequence). With 0 bases clipped from V and 15 bases from J, the junction kept 12 bases outside the gene matches. Followed longitudinally, the Seattle patients had been enrolled during active infection. This clone has only one observation.

The chain combines TRBV5-4 with TRBJ2-1, with 16 bases identical to TRBD2. The sequenced material came from peripheral blood. The receptor's source is a woman aged 25 to 39 with COVID-19, enrolled during active disease. The CDR3 DNA reads TGTGCCAGCAGCTTGGCGGGGACTAGCGGGGGGGCATTGAAGGGGTTCTTC. Amino acids: CASSLAGTSGGALKGFF. Based on the CDR3 plus reference TRBV5-4 and TRBJ2-1, the full variable domain is ETGVTQSPTHLIKTRGQQVTLRCSSQSGHNTVSWYQQALGQGPQFIFQYYREEENGRGNFPPRFSGLQFPNYSSELNVNALELDDSALYLCASSLAGTSGGALKGFFGPGTRLTVL.